These T cell receptor beta chains were read from a single sample in a study of blood T cell repertoires in COVID-19. Measured with immunoSEQ multiplex PCR; TCRdb has only the in-frame clones, and not every one. The sample lists approximately 100,000 clones, approximately 70% seen once, with about 6% in the top ten. The sequenced material came from peripheral blood. Receptor source: a man of 80 years or more with acute or convalescent COVID-19. CDR3s include the opening cysteine and the closing phenylalanine or tryptophan. The D gene is left open where the match is weak. Size is omitted from some rows. Given values are once, few, many or a class for expanded clones.

D gene: -; clone size: few; V gene: TRBV4-2; J gene: TRBJ2-3; CDR3 DNA: TGTGCCAGCAGCCGAGGGACTCCACGCACAGATACGCAGTATTTT; CDR3 protein: CASSRGTPRTDTQYF
D gene: -; clone size: once; V gene: TRBV7-9; J gene: TRBJ2-7; CDR3 DNA: TGTGCCAGCAGCTCGGCCTCGACGGGTTACGAGCAGTACTTC; CDR3 protein: CASSSASTGYEQYF
D gene: TRBD1; clone size: -; V gene: TRBV28; J gene: TRBJ2-2; CDR3 DNA: TGTGCCAGCAGAAAATTGACAGGGACAGGGGTTGGCGGGGAGCTGTTTTTT; CDR3 protein: CASRKLTGTGVGGELFF
D gene: -; clone size: -; V gene: TRBV19; J gene: TRBJ1-2; CDR3 DNA: TGTGCCAGTAGTATAGATCATGCGGGTGGCGGCTACACCTTC; CDR3 protein: CASSIDHAGGGYTF
D gene: -; clone size: -; V gene: TRBV28; J gene: TRBJ2-7; CDR3 DNA: TGTGCCAGCTCCCACCCCCCACTAAGCGAGCAGTACTTC; CDR3 protein: CASSHPPLSEQYF
D gene: TRBD2; clone size: -; V gene: TRBV10-3; J gene: TRBJ2-1; CDR3 DNA: TGTGCCATCCTAGCGGGAGGGCTGAATGAGCAGTTCTTC; CDR3 protein: CAILAGGLNEQFF
D gene: -; clone size: -; V gene: TRBV4-1; J gene: TRBJ2-5; CDR3 DNA: TGCGCCAGCAGCCAAGATCTCGATAGCAGCGAGACCCAGTACTTC; CDR3 protein: CASSQDLDSSETQYF
D gene: -; clone size: -; V gene: TRBV19; J gene: TRBJ1-1; CDR3 DNA: TGTGCCAGTAGTACTTCCGACACAGGCACTGAAGCTTTCTTT; CDR3 protein: CASSTSDTGTEAFF
D gene: -; clone size: few; V gene: TRBV30; J gene: TRBJ1-2; CDR3 DNA: TGTGCCTGGAGTGTATTAACAGGGATTAGAGGGGGCTACACCTTC; CDR3 protein: CAWSVLTGIRGGYTF
D gene: -; clone size: -; V gene: TRBV7-2; J gene: TRBJ1-6; CDR3 DNA: TGTGCCAGCAGCTTAGGGTGGGGGGGGTTCACCGATTCACCCCTCCACTTT; CDR3 protein: CASSLGWGGFTDSPLHF
D gene: -; clone size: -; V gene: TRBV6-4; J gene: TRBJ2-1; CDR3 DNA: TGTGCCAGCCCCTGCCAGGGGAAAAACAATGAGCAGTTCTTC; CDR3 protein: CASPCQGKNNEQFF
D gene: TRBD2; clone size: -; V gene: TRBV7-9; J gene: TRBJ2-7; CDR3 DNA: TGTGCCAGCGGACTAGCGGGAGGGAACGAGCAGTACTTC; CDR3 protein: CASGLAGGNEQYF
D gene: TRBD1; clone size: -; V gene: TRBV5-8; J gene: TRBJ1-2; CDR3 DNA: TGTGCCAGCAGCTCCAGGGACAGGGGGCGATATGGCTACACCTTC; CDR3 protein: CASSSRDRGRYGYTF
D gene: TRBD2; clone size: few; V gene: TRBV4-1; J gene: TRBJ2-2; CDR3 DNA: TGCGCCAGCAGCCGGGTCTTCCTCGGGGGGAGAAACACCGGGGAGCTGTTTTTT; CDR3 protein: CASSRVFLGGRNTGELFF
D gene: -; clone size: few; V gene: TRBV6-6; J gene: TRBJ1-1; CDR3 DNA: TGTGCCAGCAGTTACTCGAACTTGAACACTGAAGCTTTCTTT; CDR3 protein: CASSYSNLNTEAFF
D gene: -; clone size: -; V gene: TRBV30; J gene: TRBJ2-7; CDR3 DNA: TGTGCCTGGAGTGTTTTTGGCTCTGGAGGGGGCAACGAGCAGTACTTC; CDR3 protein: CAWSVFGSGGGNEQYF
D gene: TRBD2; clone size: few; V gene: TRBV28; J gene: TRBJ2-1; CDR3 DNA: TGTGCCAGCAAAAGGACTAGCAGGAATGAGCAGTTCTTC; CDR3 protein: CASKRTSRNEQFF